This entry features one TCR beta chain sequence. What it binds is unknown. This sample was taken from a study of PD-1 blockade in mismatch repair-deficient tumors. Whole-study context: Patients had approximately 12 mismatch repair-deficient cancer types, all previously treated and progressing. The study, taken as a whole, reports: After pembrolizumab, tumor-resident clones rose rapidly, then generally contracted before radiologic responses.

Method: immunoSEQ multiplex PCR; TCRdb's copy keeps in-frame clones and lacks some. The sample has about 100,000 clones, 82% seen once. Mismatch repair deficiency was confirmed in all patients, by PCR or immunohistochemistry. This material consisted of peripheral blood, taken roughly 35 weeks after starting pembrolizumab. This receptor was identified in an adult with mismatch repair-deficient cancer.

CDR3 sequence reads: CASSIGTYNEQFF. The CDR3 DNA is TGTGCCAGTAGTATCGGGACGTACAATGAGCAGTTCTTC. The rearrangement links TRBV19 to TRBJ2-1; D tentatively reads TRBD1 or TRBD2 (5 bases each). Germline V gene lookup returns CDR1 LNHDA and CDR2 SQIVND (reference sequence). This CDR3 is built from 13 residues. The germline V and J ends were trimmed by 3 bases and 4 bases, with 7 bases remaining between them.